This TCR beta chain is drawn from a study of blood T cell repertoires in COVID-19 (dated by TCRdb to 2018 to 2021). Background for the entire study: The collaborator samples originated in the United States, Italy and Spain and spanned the acute and convalescent phases of COVID-19. The prospective study material was composed of cDNA or gDNA derived from T cells, B-cell-depleted T cells, or PBMCs. Subjects who had been exposed to COVID-19, were actively infected with it, or had recovered from it provided the deeply sampled blood TCRbeta repertoires that made up the dataset. A freely available public database, intended as a resource for researchers studying the immune response to SARS-CoV-2, is where the repertoires were released. Samples came from the ongoing ImmuneRACE study (first 160 participants) plus 1,254 subjects from 6 global collaborators. A de-identified subject ID, COVID-19 status, age in years and sex were almost always included in the sample metadata. Where HLA class I and class II types were available, the types were taken from metadata supplied by the sample provider, not from assay-based typing. The full study reports these points: Clinical and demographic metadata were provided uncurated, with the amount varying by source and participant.

TCRbeta CDR3 regions were amplified from genomic DNA by means of the immunoSEQ Assay, a bias-controlled multiplex PCR. The source study handled its data this way. Nucleated cell counts per sample were estimated from amplification of reference gene primers within the assay. To quantify the absolute abundance of each unique TCRbeta CDR3 rearrangement, sequence reads were collapsed and filtered. Productive Simpson clonality was computed per sample as the square root of Simpson's diversity index over productive rearrangements. TCRdb obtained this table from immuneACCESS and retained in-frame rearrangements with V and J assigned. These tables miss some clones; where compared with another copy, unresolved V genes account for less than half of the shortfall, and the remainder is unexplained. D and trimming come from the DNA, and the V and J calls and clone size come from that table. For this sample there are around 190,000 clones; roughly four fifths appear just once. Together, the top ten hold 6% to 8% of the sample.

One collaborating source in Seattle enrolled patients during active infection and followed them longitudinally through the course of disease. The collaborating institutions used their own protocols to collect whole blood in K2EDTA tubes. For TCRbeta analysis, collaborator samples were shipped as frozen whole blood, as isolated PBMCs, or as DNA extracted from either sample type. V lost 1 base and J lost 5 bases, and the count of bases not matched to a germline gene is 10. The CDR1 and CDR2 encoded by the germline V gene are MGHRA and YSYEKL. The CDR3 goes from the cysteine to the phenylalanine over 16 residues. The CDR3 DNA has 48 bases and is translated from base 1. A remark on this clone: Its antigen remains unidentified. Per-nucleotide qualities are absent, and no much larger clonotype sits a single base away.

This receptor was taken from a woman in her 70s with COVID-19, enrolled during active disease. The material sequenced was peripheral blood. The sequence links TRBV4-1 to TRBJ2-5; 7 middle bases align to TRBD2. The CDR3 sequence is CASSQGGGRAWETQYF. DNA sequence: TGCGCCAGCAGCCAAGGGGGAGGGAGGGCCTGGGAGACCCAGTACTTC.